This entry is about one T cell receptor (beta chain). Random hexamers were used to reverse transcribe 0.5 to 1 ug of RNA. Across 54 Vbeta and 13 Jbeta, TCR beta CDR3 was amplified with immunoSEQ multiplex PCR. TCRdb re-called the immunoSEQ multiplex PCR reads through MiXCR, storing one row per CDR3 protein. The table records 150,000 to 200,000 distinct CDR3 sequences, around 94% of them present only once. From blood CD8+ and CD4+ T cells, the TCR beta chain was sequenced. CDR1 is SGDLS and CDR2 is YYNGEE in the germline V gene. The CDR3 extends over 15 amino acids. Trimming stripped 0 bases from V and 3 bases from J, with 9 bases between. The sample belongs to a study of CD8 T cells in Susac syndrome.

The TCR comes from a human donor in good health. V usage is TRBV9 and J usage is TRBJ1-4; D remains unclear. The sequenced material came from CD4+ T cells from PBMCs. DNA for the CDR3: TGTGCCAGCAGCGTAGCGGTCGGGCCTAATGAAAAACTGTTTTTT. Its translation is CASSVAVGPNEKLFF.